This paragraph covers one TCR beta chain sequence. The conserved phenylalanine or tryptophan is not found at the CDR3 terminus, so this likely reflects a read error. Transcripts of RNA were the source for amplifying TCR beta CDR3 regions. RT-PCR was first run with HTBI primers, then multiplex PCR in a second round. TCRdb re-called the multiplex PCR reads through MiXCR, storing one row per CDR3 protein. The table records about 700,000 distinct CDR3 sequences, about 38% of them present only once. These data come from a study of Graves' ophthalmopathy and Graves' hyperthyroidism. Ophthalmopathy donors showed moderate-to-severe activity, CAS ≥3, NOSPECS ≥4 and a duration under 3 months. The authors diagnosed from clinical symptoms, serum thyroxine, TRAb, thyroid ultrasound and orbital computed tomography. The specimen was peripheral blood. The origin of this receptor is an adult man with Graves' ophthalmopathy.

CDR3 sequence reads: CAISESQETQYS. The CDR3 DNA reads as TGCGCCATCAGTGAGTCTCAGGAGACCCAGTACTCC. The chain carries TRBV10-2 and TRBJ2-5; D gene uncertain. CDR1 and CDR2 from the germline V gene are WSHSY and SAAADI. The CDR3 contains 12 residues.